The 28 T cell receptor beta chains reported below all come from one sample, sequenced in a study of blood T cell repertoires in COVID-19. Clones were sequenced by immunoSEQ multiplex PCR, and TCRdb holds only the in-frame ones, with some missing. The table shows some 77,000 clones, with about 90% occurring only once. The sequenced sample was peripheral blood. These receptors all come from an elderly woman with active or convalescent COVID-19.

This clone was detected only a few times. V usage is TRBV7-2 and J usage is TRBJ1-1; D is undetermined. V shed 5 bases and J shed 1 base, with 14 bases lying between them. Germline assignment: CDR1 SGHTA and CDR2 FQGNSA. The CDR3 is 15 amino acids. CDR3: CASSPFRSSNTEAFF. CDR3 nucleotides: TGTGCCAGCAGCCCGTTTAGGAGCTCGAACACTGAAGCTTTCTTT.

This rearrangement joins TRBV2 to TRBJ1-5; TRBD1 matches 8 bases. CDR1 SNHLY and CDR2 FYNNEI come from the germline V gene. This CDR3 contains 15 residues. With 6 bases clipped from V and 1 base from J, the junction kept 5 bases outside the gene matches. This CDR3 reads CASSTGGWSNQPQHF. The DNA for the CDR3 is TGTGCCAGCAGCACAGGGGGTTGGAGCAATCAGCCCCAGCATTTT.

The chain carries TRBV27 and TRBJ2-7; the match to TRBD1 covers 7 bases. Germline values: CDR1 MNHEY, CDR2 SMNVEV (reference sequence). The CDR3 runs to 16 residues. V was pared by 2 bases and J by 4 bases, with 11 bases of the junction left unmatched. The CDR3, as DNA: TGTGCCAGCAGTTTAAAGTGGGACAGCATGACTTACGAGCAGTACTTC. Protein sequence: CASSLKWDSMTYEQYF.

The chain employs TRBV6-2 or TRBV6-3 and TRBJ1-5; 9 bases match TRBD1. The germline V gene encodes CDR1 MNHEY and CDR2 SVGEGT. The CDR3 runs 17 residues. Trimming removed 4 bases from V and 10 bases from J; junction bases left unmatched: 17. CDR3 protein: CASSSKQGAAYLLPQHF. CDR3 DNA: TGTGCCAGCAGTTCGAAACAGGGGGCTGCGTATCTTTTACCCCAGCATTTT.

V and J are TRBV6-2 or TRBV6-3 and TRBJ2-1; 11 bases are a match to TRBD2. Germline values: CDR1 MNHEY, CDR2 SVGEGT. V gave up 5 bases and J gave up 4 bases; unmatched junction bases: 4. This CDR3 comprises 15 residues. DNA of the CDR3: TGTGCCAGCAGTCAACTAGCGGGAGAGTACAATGAGCAGTTCTTC. Residues: CASSQLAGEYNEQFF.

The V gene is TRBV6-5, the J gene TRBJ1-1; D remains unclear. CDR1 MNHEY and CDR2 SVGAGI come from the germline V gene. The CDR3 consists of 12 residues. The ends were cut back, 6 bases at V and 9 bases at J, with 14 bases in the middle. The CDR3 DNA sequence: TGTGCCAGCAGCCCCTCGGGGTCGCAAGCTTTCTTT. Amino acids: CASSPSGSQAFF.

The rearrangement uses TRBV7-2 and TRBJ2-1; the match to TRBD2 covers 10 bases. CDR3 length equals 14 residues. The V gene's germline CDR1 is SGHTA and CDR2 FQGNSA. V was pared by 8 bases and J by 5 bases, with 6 bases of the junction left unmatched. This chain's CDR3 is CASAGTSVNNEQFF. The DNA for the CDR3 is TGTGCCAGCGCCGGGACTAGCGTTAACAATGAGCAGTTCTTC. The full variable domain, in which reference TRBV7-2 and TRBJ2-1 provide the parts outside the CDR3, is GAGVSQSPSNKVTEKGKDVELRCDPISGHTALYWYRQSLGQGLEFLIYFQGNSAPDKSGLPSDRFSAERTGGSVSTLTIQRTQQEDSAVYLCASAGTSVNNEQFFGPGTRLTVL.

The genes are TRBV5-8 and TRBJ2-5; no definite D call. This CDR3 is built from 15 residues. V was trimmed by 1 base and J by 2 bases, leaving 12 bases between them. Germline V gene data show CDR1 as SGHTS and CDR2 as YDEGEE. The CDR3 spells CASSLLRVQQETQYF. In nucleotides, the CDR3 is TGTGCCAGCAGCTTGTTACGGGTCCAACAAGAGACCCAGTACTTC.

V gene TRBV7-8 combines with J gene TRBJ2-1; the D is unclear. This CDR3 comprises 12 residues. The germline gives CDR1 SGHVS, CDR2 FQNEAQ. Deletions cut 5 bases from V and 7 bases from J, with 9 bases between. CDR3 DNA: TGTGCCAGCAGCCCGTATCGGAATGAGCAGTTCTTC. Its translation is CASSPYRNEQFF.

This chain joins TRBV9 and TRBJ2-1; 16 bases are shared with TRBD2. CDR1 SGDLS and CDR2 YYNGEE come from the germline V gene. V lost 3 bases and J lost 9; bases outside the gene matches: 9. There are 17 residues in the CDR3. DNA for the CDR3: TGTGCCAGCAGCGGGAGGGGGACTAGCGGGAGGGCCGGTGAGCAGTTCTTC. It codes for CASSGRGTSGRAGEQFF.

The chain carries TRBV11-2 and TRBJ1-5; 8 nucleotides match TRBD1. Looked up from germline, CDR1 is SGHAT and CDR2 is FQNNGV. With 3 bases clipped from V and 4 bases from J, the junction kept 2 bases outside the gene matches. The CDR3 totals 14 residues. The CDR3 sequence: CASSFGQGNQPQHF. The CDR3 DNA follows: TGTGCCAGCAGCTTTGGACAGGGAAATCAGCCCCAGCATTTT.

The chain combines TRBV6-5 with TRBJ1-5; no clear D gene. The CDR3 has 14 residues. Germline CDR1 reads MNHEY; CDR2 reads SVGAGI. V was pared by 7 bases and J by 0 bases, with 10 bases between. Here the CDR3 DNA reads TGTGCCAGCAACATACCCAGTAGCAATCAGCCCCAGCATTTT. Its translation: CASNIPSSNQPQHF.

The rearrangement uses TRBV10-3 and TRBJ2-5; tentatively, D is TRBD2 (6 bases). The germline V and J ends were trimmed by 10 bases and 3 bases, with 15 bases remaining between them. Germline-derived CDR1 and CDR2 are ENHRY and SYGVKD. The CDR3 spans 13 residues. The CDR3 sequence: CATSEIAEETQYF. The CDR3 DNA reads as TGTGCCACCTCCGAGATAGCGGAAGAGACCCAGTACTTC.

Points on this clone: An end of the junction does not agree with germline; a read error may underlie this. V and J are TRBV12-3 or TRBV12-4 and TRBJ1-1; D gene ambiguous. The CDR3 length is 13 residues. CDR3 protein: CASTLGGLTEAFF. The CDR3 region has the DNA TGTGCCAGCACTTTAGGAGGACTCACTGAAGCTTTCTTT.

The chain combines TRBV10-3 with TRBJ1-1, with D possibly matching TRBD1 (6 bases). This CDR3 is built from 14 residues. V was clipped by 6 bases and J by 4 bases, with 15 bases between them. Germline CDR1 ENHRY, CDR2 SYGVKD. The CDR3 DNA reads as TGTGCCATCAGAACCCTACAGGGTAGCACTGAAGCTTTCTTT. Protein: CAIRTLQGSTEAFF.

This clone was found a few times. The V call is TRBV2, the J call TRBJ2-1; no definite D call. This CDR3 contains 12 residues. V lost 11 bases to trimming and J lost 4 bases, with 12 bases between them. Germline V gene lookup returns CDR1 SNHLY and CDR2 FYNNEI. The CDR3 sequence is CAGAQDYNEQFF. The CDR3 nucleotides read TGTGCCGGCGCGCAGGATTACAATGAGCAGTTCTTC.

The chain uses TRBV2 and TRBJ1-1; 9 nucleotides align to TRBD1. The V and J ends lost 6 bases and 10 bases, in that order; junction bases with no gene match: 9. This CDR3 is built from 13 residues. The germline gives CDR1 SNHLY, CDR2 FYNNEI. Here the CDR3 DNA reads TGTGCCAGCAGATCTACAGGGGGCTTACGAGCTTTCTTT. Translation gives CASRSTGGLRAFF.

This rearrangement joins TRBV4-1 to TRBJ2-7; a possible D gene is TRBD1 (6 bases). V was clipped by 0 bases and J by 4 bases, with 13 bases between them. CDR1 and CDR2 (germline): MGHRA, YSYEKL. CDR3 length equals 15 residues. CDR3 residues: CASSQDQGTPYEQYF. CDR3 DNA sequence: TGCGCCAGCAGCCAAGATCAGGGGACGCCGTACGAGCAGTACTTC.

The rearrangement links TRBV27 to TRBJ2-7, with D hard to call. This CDR3 is built from 14 residues. Germline V lookup: CDR1 MNHEY, CDR2 SMNVEV (reference sequence). V gave up 5 bases and J gave up 2 bases, with 13 bases separating them. The CDR3 DNA reads as TGTGCCAGCAGTCCCAGTCGCGGCCCCTACGAGCAGTACTTC. Translated: CASSPSRGPYEQYF.

The chain uses TRBV9 and TRBJ2-2; D ambiguous. Germline CDR1 is SGDLS and CDR2 is YYNGEE. CDR3 length: 13 residues. Trimming shortened V by 0 bases and J by 4 bases, and 4 bases separated the two germline ends. The CDR3 spells CASSVGATGELFF. CDR3 coding DNA: TGTGCCAGCAGCGTAGGAGCCACCGGGGAGCTGTTTTTT.

This chain connects TRBV9 to TRBJ1-2, with 9 bases that match TRBD1. The length of the CDR3 is 14 residues. The ends lost 2 bases at V and 2 bases at J; junction bases unmatched: 1. Looked up from germline, CDR1 is SGDLS and CDR2 is YYNGEE. CDR3 sequence: CASSVGTGNYGYTF. CDR3 nucleotides: TGTGCCAGCAGCGTCGGGACAGGGAACTATGGCTACACCTTC.

V is TRBV28 and J is TRBJ1-4, with 9 positions matching TRBD1. V lost 3 bases and J lost 3; bases outside the gene matches: 8. This CDR3 contains 17 residues. CDR1 MDHEN and CDR2 SYDVKM come from the germline V gene. The CDR3 nucleotides are TGTGCCAGCAGTTTCACAACAGGGGGCTCGGCTAATGAAAAACTGTTTTTT. Protein product: CASSFTTGGSANEKLFF. Supplemented by reference TRBV28 and TRBJ1-4, the full variable domain reads DVKVTQSSRYLVKRTGEKVFLECVQDMDHENMFWYRQDPGLGLRLIYFSYDVKMKEKGDIPEGYSVSREKKERFSLILESASTNQTSMYLCASSFTTGGSANEKLFFGSGTQLSVL.

V gene TRBV29-1 combines with J gene TRBJ1-1; 9 bases match TRBD1. CDR1 SQVTM and CDR2 ANQGSEA come from the germline V gene. Unmatched junction bases numbered 3, after V lost 6 bases and J lost 1 base. This CDR3 contains 13 residues. The CDR3 spells CSVTGGRNTEAFF. The CDR3 region has the DNA TGCAGCGTCACAGGGGGCCGGAACACTGAAGCTTTCTTT.

J is TRBJ2-7 and V is TRBV5-4; the match to TRBD1 covers 10 bases. The CDR3 has 15 amino acids. V was pared by 2 bases and J by 2 bases, with 4 bases of the junction left unmatched. Germline CDR1 is SGHNT and CDR2 is YYREEE (reference sequence). In DNA form, the CDR3 reads TGTGCCAGCAGCTTAAGCGGGACAGGGGCCTACGAGCAGTACTTC. It translates to CASSLSGTGAYEQYF.

V and J are TRBV28 and TRBJ2-1, with 10 bases aligning to TRBD2. With V trimmed by 5 bases and J by 9 bases, 16 bases remained unmatched. CDR1 and CDR2 from the germline V gene are MDHEN and SYDVKM. The CDR3 consists of 17 residues. Written as DNA, the CDR3 is TGTGCCAGCAGTCCAAATACCCTAGCGGGAGCGGTAAGTGAGCAGTTCTTC. It specifies CASSPNTLAGAVSEQFF.

The chain is built from TRBV4-1 and TRBJ1-1; TRBD1 agrees at 8 bases. Trimming at V came to 2 bases and at J to 4 bases, leaving 0 bases not matched to a gene. This CDR3 region has 13 residues. The V gene's germline CDR1 is MGHRA and CDR2 YSYEKL. The CDR3 coding sequence is TGCGCCAGCAGCCAACAGGGGGCCACTGAAGCTTTCTTT. Its translation: CASSQQGATEAFF.

This chain's CDR3 is CASTWTGTSTGANVLTF. CDR3 nucleotides: TGTGCCAGTACTTGGACAGGGACCTCTACGGGGGCCAACGTCCTGACTTTC. This chain links TRBV19 with TRBJ2-6; 8 positions match TRBD1. J lost 4 bases, V lost 7 bases, and 12 bases had no gene match. The CDR3 spans 17 residues. Germline values: CDR1 LNHDA, CDR2 SQIVND (reference sequence).

V is TRBV24-1 and J is TRBJ1-2; TRBD1 agrees at 8 bases. Unmatched junction bases numbered 10, after V lost 4 bases and J lost 4 bases. CDR3 size: 16 residues. CDR1 and CDR2 (germline): KGHDR, SFDVKD. The CDR3 spells CATSDHRGGRGYGYTF. As DNA, the CDR3 is TGTGCCACCAGTGACCACAGGGGGGGGAGAGGCTATGGCTACACCTTC.